The 27 T cell receptor beta chains listed next were all sequenced from one sample in a study of spatial heterogeneity in lung cancer. Study observations and caveats: Tumor mutation count correlated with how many alpha and beta TCRs expanded intratumorally.

For these TCRs, the target antigens are not known. The time point: sample taken at primary tumor resection. MiXCR, run by TCRdb on the 5' RACE reads, gives a single entry per CDR3 protein. The data show over 15,000 distinct CDR3 sequences, approximately 9.5% seen once. The sequences come from lung tumor tissue, collected at surgery. These receptors all come from a female donor with early-stage non-small cell lung cancer.

Many counts were recorded for this clonotype. Since the library was made to target alpha chains, this beta chain is a stray read and its abundance is not meaningful. The chain couples TRBV20-1 to TRBJ2-1; perhaps D is TRBD1 or TRBD2 (6 bases each). Germline CDR1 and CDR2: DFQATT and SNEGSKA (reference sequence). There are 15 residues in the CDR3. V was clipped by 4 bases and J by 0 bases, with 13 bases between them. CDR3 residues: CSAMFGGLSYNEQFF. CDR3 sequence (DNA): TGCAGTGCTATGTTTGGGGGGCTCTCCTACAATGAGCAGTTCTTC.

As for this clonotype: This beta chain lies outside the target of a library built for alpha chains; its clone size means little. The DNA of the CDR3 is TGTGCCTGGAGCGGGCCCAGCTATGGCTACACCTTC. This encodes CAWSGPSYGYTF. The rearrangement links TRBV30 to TRBJ1-2; D is unresolved. Looked up from germline, CDR1 is GTSNPN and CDR2 is SVGIG (reference sequence). This CDR3 has 12 amino acids. The ends were cut back, 3 bases at V and 4 bases at J, with 9 bases in the middle.

This clonotype is termed medium-sized. This beta chain is a stray sequence in a library constructed for alpha chains; its clone size is not meaningful. The CDR3 DNA sequence: TGTGCCAGCAGTTACCCCCAAACAGGCTTAAGGTCACCCCTCCACTTT. Amino acid sequence: CASSYPQTGLRSPLHF. The chain recombines TRBV6-6 with TRBJ1-6; possibly TRBD1 for D (5 bases). Per the germline V gene, CDR1 is MNHNY and CDR2 is SVGAGI (reference sequence). V dropped 2 bases and J dropped 10 bases, with 18 bases sitting between them. The CDR3 is made up of 16 amino acids.

With respect to this clonotype: Being off target in a library aimed at alpha chains, this beta chain has a size of little meaning. This sequence joins TRBV20-1 and TRBJ1-5; 10 nucleotides align to TRBD1. CDR1 and CDR2 from the germline V gene are DFQATT and SNEGSKA (reference sequence). The CDR3 has 14 residues. V lost 6 bases and J lost 3; bases outside the gene matches: 5. The CDR3 is CSAAGQGNNQPQHF. CDR3 in DNA: TGCAGTGCGGCGGGACAGGGGAACAATCAGCCCCAGCATTTT.

The table lists this clonotype with many counts. Within a library made for alpha chains, this beta chain is off target, and its count is uninformative. The chain joins TRBV11-2 to TRBJ1-1; D gene unclear. The germline V and J ends were trimmed by 2 bases and 2 bases, with 9 bases remaining between them. From germline, CDR1 is SGHAT and CDR2 FQNNGV. The CDR3 runs 14 residues. CDR3 nucleotide sequence: TGTGCCAGCAGCTTAAGCAGTCTAAACACTGAAGCTTTCTTT. It is translated as CASSLSSLNTEAFF.

To note about this clonotype: The library was prepared for alpha chains; this beta chain is a stray read, so its frequency means little. The chain is built from TRBV5-1 and TRBJ2-3, with a tentative D call TRBD2 (6 bases). This CDR3 region has 14 residues. Germline loops: CDR1 SGHRS, CDR2 YFSETQ. Trimming took 0 bases from V and 6 from J, leaving 11 bases between them. The CDR3 is CASSLEVRGDTQYF. In DNA, the CDR3 is TGCGCCAGCAGCTTGGAGGTTCGGGGGGATACGCAGTATTTT.

This clonotype was detected only a few times. This beta chain slipped into a library made for alpha chains as a stray read, so its size is not meaningful. The chain combines TRBV5-4 with TRBJ2-7; TRBD2 matches 12 bases. V lost 0 bases, J lost 2 bases, and 6 bases stayed unmatched. Germline V gene data show CDR1 as SGHNT and CDR2 as YYREEE (reference sequence). The CDR3 loop spans 17 amino acids. The CDR3 DNA reads TGTGCCAGCAGCTTGGCCGGACTAGCGGGGATTACCTACGAGCAGTACTTC. Its translation: CASSLAGLAGITYEQYF.

A few counts support this clonotype. The junction departs from the called germline gene at one end, perhaps through a read error. This beta chain is off target for a library built for alpha chains, so its abundance means little. CDR3 nucleotide sequence: TGTGCCAACAGTGAAGGGCAGGGAAGAAGCGAAAAACTGTTTTTT. It yields the protein CANSEGQGRSEKLFF. The rearrangement links TRBV2 to TRBJ1-4; D is possibly TRBD1 (5 bases). The CDR3 contains 15 residues. Germline lookup yields CDR1 SNHLY and CDR2 FYNNEI.

Comments on this clonotype: With the library built for alpha chains, this beta chain is off target and its frequency is not meaningful. This chain joins TRBV7-2 and TRBJ2-5, with TRBD1 matching 7 bases. The CDR3 spans 15 residues. V shed 4 bases and J 5 bases; nucleotides not matched to a gene: 10. Germline V gene lookup returns CDR1 SGHTA and CDR2 FQGNSA. The CDR3 DNA sequence: TGTGCCAGCAGCTCGAGGGGGCTGGGGGCCGAGACCCAGTACTTC. Translated: CASSSRGLGAETQYF.

This clonotype is medium-sized by share. This beta chain lies outside the target of a library built for alpha chains; its clone size means little. The rearrangement links TRBV27 to TRBJ1-1; possible D gene TRBD1, 5 bases. Germline CDR1 is MNHEY and CDR2 is SMNVEV (reference sequence). The CDR3 totals 15 residues. Between the trimmed V and J ends, which lost 1 base and 2 bases, there was a span of 11 bases. The CDR3 reads CASSLFWDSNTEAFF. The CDR3 DNA reads TGTGCCAGCAGTTTATTTTGGGACTCCAACACTGAAGCTTTCTTT.

This clonotype was recorded a few times. The library was designed around alpha chains, so this beta chain is a stray read whose abundance carries little weight. J is TRBJ1-2 and V is TRBV19, with D tentatively TRBD1 (6 bases). Germline-derived CDR1 and CDR2 are LNHDA and SQIVND (reference sequence). The CDR3 loop spans 15 amino acids. V lost 7 bases and J 0 bases, leaving 15 bases between the germline ends. The CDR3: CASTAGQYPNYGYTF. Written as DNA, the CDR3 is TGTGCCAGTACCGCAGGACAGTACCCTAACTATGGCTACACCTTC. Full variable domain (outside the CDR3, taken from reference TRBV19 and TRBJ1-2): DGGITQSPKYLFRKEGQNVTLSCEQNLNHDAMYWYRQDPGQGLRLIYYSQIVNDFQKGDIAEGYSVSREKKESFPLTVTSAQKNPTAFYLCASTAGQYPNYGYTFGSGTRLTVV.

The sample holds a few counts of this clonotype. Little can be read into the size of this beta chain, an off-target read in a library designed for alpha chains. The J gene is TRBJ1-2, the V gene TRBV5-6, with D maybe TRBD1 (5 bases). CDR1 is SGHDT, CDR2 YYEEEE, per germline. V was pared by 1 base and J by 2 bases, with 18 bases between. This CDR3 spans 17 amino acids. Here the CDR3 reads CASSLFRLGVDNYGYTF. The CDR3 DNA follows: TGTGCCAGCAGCTTGTTCCGTCTGGGGGTCGACAACTATGGCTACACCTTC.

There are a few counts of this clonotype. This beta chain turned up in a library designed for alpha chains; as an off-target read, its abundance says little. This sequence joins TRBV20-1 and TRBJ2-5, with D unclear. V was clipped by 5 bases and J by 1 base, with 8 bases between them. The CDR3 loop spans 12 amino acids. CDR1 is DFQATT, CDR2 SNEGSKA, per germline (reference sequence). The CDR3 loop is CSAGRFQETQYF. CDR3 nucleotides: TGCAGTGCTGGACGGTTCCAAGAGACCCAGTACTTC.

Remarks on this clonotype: Within a library made for alpha chains, this beta chain is off target, and its count is uninformative. V usage is TRBV20-1 and J usage is TRBJ2-3, with D perhaps matching TRBD1 (5 bases). The CDR3 sequence is 16 residues long. Per the germline V gene, CDR1 is DFQATT and CDR2 is SNEGSKA (reference sequence). Trimming shortened V by 0 bases and J by 2 bases, and 15 bases separated the two germline ends. The CDR3 region has the DNA TGCAGTGCTAGAGATTGGGCAGGGCCATCCACAGATACGCAGTATTTT. Translated, it gives CSARDWAGPSTDTQYF.

Many counts were recorded for this clonotype. The size of this beta chain means little, since it is a stray read in a library made for alpha chains. The chain links TRBV6-2 or TRBV6-3 to TRBJ1-2, with TRBD1 matching 8 bases. Germline CDR1 and CDR2: MNHEY and SVGEGT. The V segment lost 6 bases and the J segment 3 bases; nucleotides outside the gene matches: 3. The CDR3 has 13 amino acids. CDR3 region: CASRPGQDYGYTF. CDR3 nucleotide sequence: TGTGCCAGCAGACCGGGACAGGACTATGGCTACACCTTC.

The table lists this clonotype with many counts. This beta chain appears as a stray read in a library generated for alpha chains; its size is not informative. The rearrangement uses TRBV7-2 and TRBJ2-3; D is uncertain. Deletions cut 5 bases from V and 1 base from J, with 7 bases between. Germline-derived CDR1 and CDR2 are SGHTA and FQGNSA. This CDR3 has 13 residues. CDR3 region: CASSMDRTDTQYF. The DNA for the CDR3 is TGTGCCAGCAGCATGGATCGCACAGATACGCAGTATTTT.

To note about this clonotype: This beta chain appears as a stray read in a library generated for alpha chains; its size is not informative. V usage is TRBV20-1 and J usage is TRBJ2-1; perhaps TRBD2 as D (5 bases). Per germline, CDR1 DFQATT and CDR2 SNEGSKA (reference sequence). With 6 bases removed from V and 7 bases from J, the gap between germline ends came to 10 bases. This CDR3 region has 11 residues. CDR3 nucleotides: TGCAGTGCGACTCGGACTAATGAGCAGTTCTTC. It is translated as CSATRTNEQFF.

In regard to this clonotype: This beta chain was picked up by a library intended for alpha chains and is off target, so its count carries little meaning. The chain combines TRBV7-2 with TRBJ2-7; TRBD1 aligns across 10 bases. The CDR3 length is 13 residues. Germline CDR1 SGHTA, CDR2 FQGNSA. The trim removed 4 bases at V and 7 bases at J, leaving 4 bases unmatched. Written as DNA, the CDR3 is TGTGCCAGCAGCTGGGGACAGGGGAGGGAGCAGTACTTC. It encodes CASSWGQGREQYF.

Comment on this clonotype: Since it is a stray read in a library aimed at alpha chains, this beta chain has a size that is not meaningful. This chain links TRBV6-2 or TRBV6-3 with TRBJ2-1, with TRBD2 as a possible D gene (6 bases). The CDR3 length is 14 residues. The V end was cut by 6 bases, the J end by 1 base, with 10 bases between. CDR1 and CDR2 (germline): MNHEY, SVGEGT. The CDR3 nucleotides are TGTGCCAGCAGAAGTAGCGGATCCTACAATGAGCAGTTCTTC. It translates to CASRSSGSYNEQFF.

A note on this clonotype: In a library made to pick up alpha chains, this beta chain is a stray read with a size that means little. The rearrangement joins TRBV5-6 to TRBJ1-1; D remains unclear. The germline V and J ends were trimmed by 4 bases and 2 bases, with 6 bases remaining between them. The CDR3 contains 12 residues. Germline CDR1 reads SGHDT; CDR2 reads YYEEEE. The CDR3 region has the DNA TGTGCCAGCAGCCTTATAAACACTGAAGCTTTCTTT. Translation gives CASSLINTEAFF.

This clonotype was counted at least ten times. The library was designed around alpha chains, so this beta chain is a stray read whose abundance carries little weight. This chain connects TRBV7-3 to TRBJ2-1, with D possibly matching TRBD1 (6 bases). Germline CDR1 is SGHTA and CDR2 is FQGTGA. Trimming removed 5 bases from V and 8 bases from J, with 19 bases in between. The CDR3 is made up of 15 amino acids. The CDR3 nucleotides are TGTGCCAGCAGCCGGGGACAAAGTTTGGACGATGAGCAGTTCTTC. Amino acid sequence: CASSRGQSLDDEQFF.

As for this clonotype: This beta chain turned up in a library designed for alpha chains; as an off-target read, its abundance says little. The V call is TRBV12-3 or TRBV12-4, the J call TRBJ2-3, with 7 bases fitting TRBD2. The CDR3 is 13 residues long. V gave up 0 bases and J gave up 9 bases; unmatched junction bases: 3. The CDR3 sequence is CASSLATSLTQYF. CDR3 nucleotides: TGTGCCAGCAGTTTAGCGACTAGCCTCACGCAGTATTTT.

This clonotype has more than one count but fewer than ten. Since it is a stray read in a library aimed at alpha chains, this beta chain has a size that is not meaningful. This chain links TRBV2 with TRBJ2-1; D unclear. Trimming removed 3 bases from V and 7 bases from J, with 10 bases in between. The CDR3 runs to 13 residues. The germline gives CDR1 SNHLY, CDR2 FYNNEI. The CDR3 nucleotides are TGTGCCAGCAGTGAGGAAGTCGGGAATGAGCAGTTCTTC. Translation: CASSEEVGNEQFF.

This clonotype was found many times. This beta chain lies outside the target of a library built for alpha chains; its clone size means little. J is TRBJ2-1 and V is TRBV20-1, with 11 nucleotides matching TRBD1. Looked up from germline, CDR1 is DFQATT and CDR2 is SNEGSKA (reference sequence). V shed 1 base and J 4 bases; nucleotides not matched to a gene: 6. This CDR3 comprises 16 residues. CDR3 loop: CSARVGQGGPYNEQFF. In DNA form, the CDR3 reads TGCAGTGCTAGAGTGGGACAGGGGGGCCCTTACAATGAGCAGTTCTTC.

There are many counts of this clonotype. This beta chain turned up in a library designed for alpha chains; as an off-target read, its abundance says little. The gene calls are TRBV3-1 and TRBJ1-2; 10 nucleotides agree with TRBD1. Per the germline V gene, CDR1 is LGHDT and CDR2 is YNNKEL (reference sequence). Trimming took 4 bases from V and 8 from J; bases not matched to a gene: 7. CDR3 length equals 14 residues. CDR3 sequence reads: CASSLGTGEEGYTF. DNA for the CDR3: TGTGCCAGCAGCCTCGGGACAGGGGAGGAGGGCTACACCTTC.

This clonotype was detected ten times or more. Within a library made for alpha chains, this beta chain is off target, and its count is uninformative. The V gene is TRBV9, the J gene TRBJ2-3; TRBD2 aligns across 15 bases. The germline V gene encodes CDR1 SGDLS and CDR2 YYNGEE. The trim removed 4 bases at V and 5 bases at J, leaving 5 bases unmatched. This CDR3 is built from 16 residues. This chain's CDR3 is CASSSGLAGGQDTQYF. DNA of the CDR3: TGTGCCAGCAGCTCCGGACTAGCGGGGGGGCAAGATACGCAGTATTTT.

This clonotype was counted many times. A library prepared for alpha chains yielded this beta chain as an off-target read; its size is of little meaning. The chain links TRBV28 to TRBJ1-6; D gene ambiguous. CDR3 size: 15 residues. V lost 3 bases to trimming and J lost 5 bases, with 11 bases between them. Germline loops: CDR1 MDHEN, CDR2 SYDVKM. CDR3 loop: CASSLLGSNNSPLHF. The CDR3 DNA is TGTGCCAGCAGTTTGTTAGGGTCGAATAATTCACCCCTCCACTTT. The variable domain in full, completed from reference TRBV28 and TRBJ1-6, reads DVKVTQSSRYLVKRTGEKVFLECVQDMDHENMFWYRQDPGLGLRLIYFSYDVKMKEKGDIPEGYSVSREKKERFSLILESASTNQTSMYLCASSLLGSNNSPLHFGNGTRLTVT.